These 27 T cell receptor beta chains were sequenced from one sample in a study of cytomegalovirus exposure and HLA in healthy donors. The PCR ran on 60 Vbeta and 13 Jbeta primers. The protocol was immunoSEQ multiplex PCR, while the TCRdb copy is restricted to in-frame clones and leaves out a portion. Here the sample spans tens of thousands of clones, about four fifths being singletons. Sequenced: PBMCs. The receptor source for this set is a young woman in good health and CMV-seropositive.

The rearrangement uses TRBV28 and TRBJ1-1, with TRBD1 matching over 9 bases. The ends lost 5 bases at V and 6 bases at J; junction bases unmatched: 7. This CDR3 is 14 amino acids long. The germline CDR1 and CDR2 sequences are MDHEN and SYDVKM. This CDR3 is CASSGPGQGSEAFF. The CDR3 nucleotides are TGTGCCAGCAGTGGGCCGGGACAGGGATCTGAAGCTTTCTTT.

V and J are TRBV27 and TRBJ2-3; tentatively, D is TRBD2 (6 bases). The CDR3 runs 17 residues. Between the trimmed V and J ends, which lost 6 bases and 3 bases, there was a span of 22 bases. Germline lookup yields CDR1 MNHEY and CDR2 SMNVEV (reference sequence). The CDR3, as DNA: TGTGCCAGCAGCCAACTTCTTAGCGGATGGGGGACAGATACGCAGTATTTT. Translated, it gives CASSQLLSGWGTDTQYF.

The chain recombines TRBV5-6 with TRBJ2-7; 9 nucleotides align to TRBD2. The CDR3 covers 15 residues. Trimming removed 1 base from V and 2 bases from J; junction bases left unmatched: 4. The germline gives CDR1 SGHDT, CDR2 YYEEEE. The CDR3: CASSLFLAGPYEQYF. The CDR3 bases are TGTGCCAGCAGCTTGTTTCTAGCGGGGCCCTACGAGCAGTACTTC.

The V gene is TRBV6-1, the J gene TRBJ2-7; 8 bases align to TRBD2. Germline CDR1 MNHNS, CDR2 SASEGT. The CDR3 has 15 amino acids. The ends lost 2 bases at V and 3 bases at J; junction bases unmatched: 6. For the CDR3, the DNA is TGTGCCAGCAGTGAAACGGGGGGGTCAAACTACGAGCAGTACTTC. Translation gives CASSETGGSNYEQYF.

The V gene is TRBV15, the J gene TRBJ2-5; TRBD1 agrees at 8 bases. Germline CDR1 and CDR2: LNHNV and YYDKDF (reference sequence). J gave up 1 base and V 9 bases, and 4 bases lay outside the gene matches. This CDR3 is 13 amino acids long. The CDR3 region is CATADRAQETQYF. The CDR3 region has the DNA TGTGCCACAGCGGACAGGGCCCAAGAGACCCAGTACTTC.

The CDR3 sequence: CASSGGLASTDTQYF. The CDR3 region has the DNA TGTGCCAGCAGTGGGGGACTAGCTAGCACAGATACGCAGTATTTT. The chain employs TRBV6-6 and TRBJ2-3, with 9 positions matching TRBD2. This CDR3 has 15 amino acids. The germline gives CDR1 MNHNY, CDR2 SVGAGI (reference sequence). V shed 5 bases, J shed 0 bases, and the junction held 3 bases outside the gene matches.

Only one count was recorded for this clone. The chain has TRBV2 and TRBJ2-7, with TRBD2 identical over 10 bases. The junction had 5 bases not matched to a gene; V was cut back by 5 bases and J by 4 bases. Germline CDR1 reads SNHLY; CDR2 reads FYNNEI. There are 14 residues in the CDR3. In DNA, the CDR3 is TGTGCCAGCAGTATAAAGCGGGAGGGGTACGAGCAGTACTTC. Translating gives CASSIKREGYEQYF.

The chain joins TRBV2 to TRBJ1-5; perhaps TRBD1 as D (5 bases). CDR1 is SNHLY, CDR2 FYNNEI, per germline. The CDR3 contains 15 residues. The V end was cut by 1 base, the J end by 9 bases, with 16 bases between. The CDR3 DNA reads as TGTGCCAGCAGTGAAGTGTCGGCAGGGCGGCCGCCCCAGCATTTT. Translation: CASSEVSAGRPPQHF.

This CDR3 is CASSFGLRETQYF. In nucleotides, the CDR3 is TGTGCCAGCAGCTTCGGACTGCGAGAGACCCAGTACTTC. This chain links TRBV7-9 with TRBJ2-5; weak D call: TRBD2 (5 bases). Trimming removed 3 bases at V and 4 bases at J, with 9 bases between. This CDR3 has 13 amino acids. Germline values: CDR1 SEHNR, CDR2 FQNEAQ (reference sequence).

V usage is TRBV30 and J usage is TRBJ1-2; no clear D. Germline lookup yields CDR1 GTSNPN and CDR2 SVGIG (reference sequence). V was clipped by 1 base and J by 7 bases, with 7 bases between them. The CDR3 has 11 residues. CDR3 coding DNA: TGTGCCTGGAGTGCCGGTTCTGGCTACACCTTC. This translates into CAWSAGSGYTF.

As DNA, the CDR3 is TGTGCCAGCAGCTCGGCCAGGGGGCGTGTGGAAAAACTGTTTTTT. Translating gives CASSSARGRVEKLFF. The chain couples TRBV7-2 to TRBJ1-4; 8 nucleotides line up with TRBD1. This CDR3 is 15 amino acids long. The V gene end was trimmed by 4 bases and the J gene end by 8 bases; junction bases not matched to a gene: 9. Germline V gene sequence: CDR1 SGHTA, CDR2 FQGNSA. The whole variable domain, remainder taken from reference TRBV7-2 and TRBJ1-4, is GAGVSQSPSNKVTEKGKDVELRCDPISGHTALYWYRQSLGQGLEFLIYFQGNSAPDKSGLPSDRFSAERTGGSVSTLTIQRTQQEDSAVYLCASSSARGRVEKLFFGSGTQLSVL.

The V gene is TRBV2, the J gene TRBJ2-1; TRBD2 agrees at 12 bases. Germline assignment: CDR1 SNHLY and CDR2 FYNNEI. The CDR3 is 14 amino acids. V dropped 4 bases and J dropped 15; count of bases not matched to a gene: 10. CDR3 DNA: TGTGCCAGCAGTGCTGAGACTAGCGGGAGATCTCGGTTCTTC. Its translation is CASSAETSGRSRFF.

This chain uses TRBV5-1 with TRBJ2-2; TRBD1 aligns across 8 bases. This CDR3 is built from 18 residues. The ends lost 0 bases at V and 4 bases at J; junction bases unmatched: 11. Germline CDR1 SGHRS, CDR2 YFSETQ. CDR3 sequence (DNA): TGCGCCAGCAGCTTGGTGACCACCGGGACAGGCCCCACCGGGGAGCTGTTTTTT. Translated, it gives CASSLVTTGTGPTGELFF.

This CDR3 reads CASSPPWAPNTIYF. In DNA form, the CDR3 reads TGTGCCAGCTCACCACCGTGGGCGCCAAACACCATATATTTT. This sequence joins TRBV18 and TRBJ1-3; no definite D call. The CDR3 is 14 amino acids. The germline CDR1 and CDR2 sequences are KGHSH and LQKENI. V dropped 0 bases and J dropped 6 bases, with 9 bases sitting between them.

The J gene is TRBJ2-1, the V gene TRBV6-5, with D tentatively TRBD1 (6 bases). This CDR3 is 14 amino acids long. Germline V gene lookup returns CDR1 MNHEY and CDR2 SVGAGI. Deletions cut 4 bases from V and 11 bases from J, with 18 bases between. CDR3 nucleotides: TGTGCCAGCAGTTCATCGGACAGCGCGAGTAAGCAGTTCTTC. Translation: CASSSSDSASKQFF.

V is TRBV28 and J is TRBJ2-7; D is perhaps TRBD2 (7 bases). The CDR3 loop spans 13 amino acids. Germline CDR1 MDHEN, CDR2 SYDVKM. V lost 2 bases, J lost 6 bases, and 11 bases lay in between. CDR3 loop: CASSLGRGREQYF. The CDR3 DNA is TGTGCCAGCAGTTTAGGGCGGGGGCGCGAGCAGTACTTC.

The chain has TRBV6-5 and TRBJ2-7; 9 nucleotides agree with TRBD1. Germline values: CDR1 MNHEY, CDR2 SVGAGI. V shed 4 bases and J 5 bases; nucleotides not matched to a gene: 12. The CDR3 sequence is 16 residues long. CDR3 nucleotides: TGTGCCAGCAGTTCGTTCGCCGGGACAGGGAACGACGAGCAGTACTTC. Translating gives CASSSFAGTGNDEQYF.

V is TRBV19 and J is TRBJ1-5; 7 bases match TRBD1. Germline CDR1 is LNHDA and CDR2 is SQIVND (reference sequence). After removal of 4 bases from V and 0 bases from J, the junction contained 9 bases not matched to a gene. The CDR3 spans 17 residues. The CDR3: CASSNTRGQTSNQPQHF. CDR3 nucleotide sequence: TGTGCCAGTAGTAATACGCGGGGACAGACTAGCAATCAGCCCCAGCATTTT. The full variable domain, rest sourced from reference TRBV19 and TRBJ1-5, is DGGITQSPKYLFRKEGQNVTLSCEQNLNHDAMYWYRQDPGQGLRLIYYSQIVNDFQKGDIAEGYSVSREKKESFPLTVTSAQKNPTAFYLCASSNTRGQTSNQPQHFGDGTRLSIL.

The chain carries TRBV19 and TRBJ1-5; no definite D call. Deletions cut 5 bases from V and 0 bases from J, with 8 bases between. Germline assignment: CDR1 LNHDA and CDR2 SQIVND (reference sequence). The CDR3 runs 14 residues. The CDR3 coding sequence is TGTGCCAGTAGTTTGCGGGATAGCAATCAGCCCCAGCATTTT. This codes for CASSLRDSNQPQHF.

The CDR3 protein is CASSLAGPGELFF. The DNA of the CDR3 is TGCGCCAGCAGCTTGGCGGGTCCCGGGGAGCTGTTTTTT. This sequence joins TRBV5-1 and TRBJ2-2; the D is unclear. The CDR3 spans 13 residues. Trimming took 0 bases from V and 6 from J, leaving 6 bases between them. Germline loops: CDR1 SGHRS, CDR2 YFSETQ.

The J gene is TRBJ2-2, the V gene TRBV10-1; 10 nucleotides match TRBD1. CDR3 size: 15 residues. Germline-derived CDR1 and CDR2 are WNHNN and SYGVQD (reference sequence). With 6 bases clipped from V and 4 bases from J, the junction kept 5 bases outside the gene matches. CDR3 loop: CASSQTGGRTGELFF. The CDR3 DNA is TGCGCCAGCAGCCAGACAGGGGGCCGCACCGGGGAGCTGTTTTTT.

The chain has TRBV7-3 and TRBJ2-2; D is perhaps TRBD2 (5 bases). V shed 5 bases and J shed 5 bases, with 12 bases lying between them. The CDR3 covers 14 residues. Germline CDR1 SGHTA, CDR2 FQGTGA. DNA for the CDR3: TGTGCCAGCAGCCCGCCGGACTTTACCGGGGAGCTGTTTTTT. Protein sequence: CASSPPDFTGELFF. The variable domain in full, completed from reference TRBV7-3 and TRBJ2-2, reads GAGVSQTPSNKVTEKGKYVELRCDPISGHTALYWYRQSLGQGPEFLIYFQGTGAADDSGLPNDRFFAVRPEGSVSTLKIQRTERGDSAVYLCASSPPDFTGELFFGEGSRLTVL.

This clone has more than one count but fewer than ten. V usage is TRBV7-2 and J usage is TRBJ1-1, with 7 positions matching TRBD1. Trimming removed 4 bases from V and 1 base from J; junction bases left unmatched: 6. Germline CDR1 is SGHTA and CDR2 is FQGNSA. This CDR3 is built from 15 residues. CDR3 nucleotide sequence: TGTGCCAGCAGCTCTCCCGGGACAGCGAACACTGAAGCTTTCTTT. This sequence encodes CASSSPGTANTEAFF.

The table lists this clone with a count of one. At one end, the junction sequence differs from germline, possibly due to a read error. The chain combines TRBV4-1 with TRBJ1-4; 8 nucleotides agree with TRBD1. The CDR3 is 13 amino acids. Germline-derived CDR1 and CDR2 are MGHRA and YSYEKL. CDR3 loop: CASSQAGTGQVDF. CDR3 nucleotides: TGCGCCAGCAGCCAAGCCGGGACGGGACAGGTCGATTTT.

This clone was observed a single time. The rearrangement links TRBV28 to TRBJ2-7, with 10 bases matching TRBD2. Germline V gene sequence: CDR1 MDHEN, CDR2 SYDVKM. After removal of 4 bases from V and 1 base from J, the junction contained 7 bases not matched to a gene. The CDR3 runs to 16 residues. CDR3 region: CASSSSASGRSYEQYF. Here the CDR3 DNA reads TGTGCCAGCAGTTCCTCGGCTAGCGGGAGATCCTACGAGCAGTACTTC.

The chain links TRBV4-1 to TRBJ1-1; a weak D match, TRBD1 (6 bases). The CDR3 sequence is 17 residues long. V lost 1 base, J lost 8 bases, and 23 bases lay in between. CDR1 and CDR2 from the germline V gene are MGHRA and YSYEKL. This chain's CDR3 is CASSQANPRIGGIEAFF. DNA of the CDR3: TGCGCCAGCAGCCAAGCGAACCCGAGGATTGGGGGCATCGAAGCTTTCTTT.

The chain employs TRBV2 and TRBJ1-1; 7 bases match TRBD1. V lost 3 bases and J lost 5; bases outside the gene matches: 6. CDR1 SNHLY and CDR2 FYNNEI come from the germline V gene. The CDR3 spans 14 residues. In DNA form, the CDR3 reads TGTGCCAGCAGTGACAGGGGGGTTTGGACTGAAGCTTTCTTT. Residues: CASSDRGVWTEAFF.